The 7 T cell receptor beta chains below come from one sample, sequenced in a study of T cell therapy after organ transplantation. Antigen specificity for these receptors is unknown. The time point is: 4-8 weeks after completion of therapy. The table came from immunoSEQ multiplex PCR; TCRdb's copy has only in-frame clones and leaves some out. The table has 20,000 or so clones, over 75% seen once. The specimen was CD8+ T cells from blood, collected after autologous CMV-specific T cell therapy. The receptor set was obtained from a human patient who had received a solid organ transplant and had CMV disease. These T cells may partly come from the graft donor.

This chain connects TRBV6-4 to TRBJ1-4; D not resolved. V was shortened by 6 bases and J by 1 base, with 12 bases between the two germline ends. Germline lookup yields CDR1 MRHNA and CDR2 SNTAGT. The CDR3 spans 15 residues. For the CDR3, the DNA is TGTGCCAGCAGCGAACGCAGCGGAACTAATGAAAAACTGTTTTTT. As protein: CASSERSGTNEKLFF.

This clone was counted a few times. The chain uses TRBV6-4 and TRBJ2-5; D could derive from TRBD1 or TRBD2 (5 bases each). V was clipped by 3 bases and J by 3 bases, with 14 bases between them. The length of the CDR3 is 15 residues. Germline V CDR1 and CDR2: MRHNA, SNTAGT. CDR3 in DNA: TGTGCCAGCAGTGATGGGGCGGGCACCAAAGAGACCCAGTACTTC. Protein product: CASSDGAGTKETQYF.

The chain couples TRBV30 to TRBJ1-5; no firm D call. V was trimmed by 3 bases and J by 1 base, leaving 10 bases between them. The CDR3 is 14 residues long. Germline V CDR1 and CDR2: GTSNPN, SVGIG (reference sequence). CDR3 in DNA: TGTGCCTGGAGCCCGGACGGGAGCAATCAGCCCCAGCATTTT. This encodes CAWSPDGSNQPQHF. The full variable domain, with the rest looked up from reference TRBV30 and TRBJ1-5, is SQTIHQWPATLVQPVGSPLSLECTVEGTSNPNLYWYRQAAGRGLQLLFYSVGIGQISSEVPQNLSASRPQDRQFILSSKKLLLSDSGFYLCAWSPDGSNQPQHFGDGTRLSIL.

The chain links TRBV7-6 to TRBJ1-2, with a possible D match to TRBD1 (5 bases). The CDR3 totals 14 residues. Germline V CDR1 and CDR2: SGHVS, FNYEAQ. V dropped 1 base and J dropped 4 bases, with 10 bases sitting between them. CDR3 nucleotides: TGTGCCAGCAGCTTAGAGGGGATGGGCTATGGCTACACCTTC. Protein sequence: CASSLEGMGYGYTF.

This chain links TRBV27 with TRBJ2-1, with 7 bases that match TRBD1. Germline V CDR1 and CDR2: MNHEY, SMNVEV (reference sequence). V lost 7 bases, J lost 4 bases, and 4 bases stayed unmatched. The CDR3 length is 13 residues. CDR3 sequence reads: CASMGDRYNEQFF. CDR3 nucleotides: TGTGCCAGCATGGGGGACAGATACAATGAGCAGTTCTTC.

CDR3 region: CASSQDLGGPSYGYTF. In DNA, the CDR3 is TGTGCCAGCAGCCAAGACCTCGGGGGGCCTTCCTATGGCTACACCTTC. The V call is TRBV4-2, the J call TRBJ1-2, with D possibly matching TRBD1 (6 bases). The CDR3 length is 16 residues. Trimming shortened V by 0 bases and J by 4 bases, and 15 bases separated the two germline ends. The germline V gene encodes CDR1 LGHNA and CDR2 YNFKEQ.

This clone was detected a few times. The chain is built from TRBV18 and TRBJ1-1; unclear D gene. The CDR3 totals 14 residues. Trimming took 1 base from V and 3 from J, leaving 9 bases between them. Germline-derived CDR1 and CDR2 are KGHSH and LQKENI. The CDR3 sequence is CASSPRTKYTEAFF. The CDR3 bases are TGTGCCAGCTCACCACGAACGAAGTACACTGAAGCTTTCTTT. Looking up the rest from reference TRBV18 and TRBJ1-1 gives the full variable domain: NAGVMQNPRHLVRRRGQEARLRCSPMKGHSHVYWYRQLPEEGLKFMVYLQKENIIDESGMPKERFSAEFPKEGPSILRIQQVVRGDSAAYFCASSPRTKYTEAFFGQGTRLTVV.